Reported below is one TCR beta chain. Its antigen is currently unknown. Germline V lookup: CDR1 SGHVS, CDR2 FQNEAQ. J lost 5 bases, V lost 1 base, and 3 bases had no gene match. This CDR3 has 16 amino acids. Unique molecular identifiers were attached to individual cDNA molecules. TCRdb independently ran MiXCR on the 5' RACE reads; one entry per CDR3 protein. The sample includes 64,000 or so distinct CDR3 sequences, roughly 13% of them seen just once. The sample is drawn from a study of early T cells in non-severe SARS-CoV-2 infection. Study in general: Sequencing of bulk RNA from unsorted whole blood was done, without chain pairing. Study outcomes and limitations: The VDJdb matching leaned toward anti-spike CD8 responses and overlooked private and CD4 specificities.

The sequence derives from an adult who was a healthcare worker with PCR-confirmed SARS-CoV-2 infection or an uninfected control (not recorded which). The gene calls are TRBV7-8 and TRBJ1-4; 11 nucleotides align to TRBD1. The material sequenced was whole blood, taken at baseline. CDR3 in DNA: TGTGCCAGCAGCTTAGGATGGGACAGGGGGAATGAAAAACTGTTTTTT. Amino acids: CASSLGWDRGNEKLFF.